Listed below are T cell receptor beta chains from one sample, sequenced in a study of T cells in Graves' hyperthyroidism and ophthalmopathy. TCRdb re-called the multiplex PCR reads through MiXCR, storing one row per CDR3 protein. The profile shows hundreds of thousands of distinct CDR3 sequences, approximately 14% of them singletons. Material for sequencing was blood. These receptors all come from a woman between 18 and 30 years old with Graves' hyperthyroidism. The CDR3 runs from the conserved cysteine through the conserved F or W. A D gene is named only where the DNA matches it firmly. Clone size is stated in some rows and not others, as once, few, many or a class when expanded.

d_call | j_call | clone_size | v_call | cdr3_aa | cdr3_nt
TRBD2 | TRBJ2-5 | few | TRBV5-1 | CASARGISGGTAETQYF | TGCGCCAGCGCCCGAGGAATCAGCGGGGGGACGGCGGAGACCCAGTACTTC
. | TRBJ2-4 | many | TRBV28 | CASRGLGAGKNIQYF | TGTGCCAGCAGGGGCTTGGGGGCGGGGAAAAACATTCAGTACTTC
TRBD2 | TRBJ2-1 | many | TRBV7-9 | CASSWGGGISYNEQFF | TGTGCCAGCAGCTGGGGCGGGGGGATCTCCTACAATGAGCAGTTCTTC
TRBD2 | TRBJ2-5 | . | TRBV20-1 | CSASGGTSGSQETQYF | TGCAGTGCTAGTGGCGGGACTAGCGGGAGTCAAGAGACCCAGTACTTC
TRBD1 | TRBJ1-2 | many | TRBV6-1 | CASRPTGTAYNYGYTF | TGTGCCAGCAGACCTACCGGGACAGCCTATAACTATGGCTACACCTTC
. | TRBJ1-1 | many | TRBV20-1 | CSARGFHGVNTEAFF | TGCAGTGCTAGAGGCTTCCATGGGGTGAACACTGAAGCTTTCTTT
. | TRBJ2-5 | . | TRBV18 | CASSPHPETQYF | TGTGCCAGCTCACCACATCCAGAGACCCAGTACTTC
. | TRBJ2-2 | many | TRBV7-6 | CASSPREGGNTGELFF | TGTGCCAGCAGCCCTAGAGAGGGCGGGAACACCGGGGAGCTGTTTTTT
. | TRBJ2-7 | few | TRBV12-3/TRBV12-4 | CASSPPNRDQQYF | TGTGCCAGCAGTCCTCCTAACAGGGACCAGCAGTACTTC
TRBD1 | TRBJ2-5 | many | TRBV12-3/TRBV12-4 | CASRWTGAGVAQYF | TGTGCCAGCCGATGGACAGGGGCCGGTGTGGCCCAGTACTTC
. | TRBJ1-1 | . | TRBV5-1 | CASSLGVLTEAFF | TGCGCCAGCAGCTTGGGGGTTCTCACTGAAGCTTTCTTT
. | TRBJ1-2 | many | TRBV28 | CASSLSGGWTAGYTF | TGTGCCAGCAGTTTATCCGGGGGATGGACTGCCGGCTACACCTTC
. | TRBJ2-7 | . | TRBV20-1 | CSARDLRDGPYEQYF | TGCAGTGCTAGAGATCTTCGGGACGGACCCTACGAGCAGTACTTC
. | TRBJ1-2 | many | TRBV7-9 | CASSSPEGYGYTF | TGTGCCAGCAGCTCACCCGAAGGGTATGGCTACACCTTC
TRBD2 | TRBJ2-3 | . | TRBV12-3/TRBV12-4 | CASRKPGLAGEAQYF | TGTGCCAGCAGAAAGCCGGGACTAGCGGGAGAGGCGCAGTATTTT
. | TRBJ1-5 | . | TRBV27 | CASSLIVGVGQPQHF | TGTGCCAGCAGTTTGATCGTTGGGGTCGGGCAGCCCCAGCATTTT
. | TRBJ1-3 | . | TRBV20-1 | CSARDVRLGNTIYF | TGCAGTGCTAGAGATGTCAGGCTTGGAAACACCATATATTTT
. | TRBJ2-1 | many | TRBV14 | CASSQQASPYNEQFF | TGTGCCAGCAGCCAACAGGCATCACCCTACAATGAGCAGTTCTTC
. | TRBJ1-4 | many | TRBV2 | CASSPAFSGVNEKLFF | TGTGCCAGCAGTCCCGCGTTTTCGGGGGTTAATGAAAAACTGTTTTTT
TRBD1 | TRBJ1-2 | many | TRBV28 | CASTGQGANGYTF | TGTGCCAGTACCGGGCAGGGGGCCAATGGCTACACCTTC
. | TRBJ2-3 | many | TRBV5-1 | CASSLTQGRGTDTQYF | TGCGCCAGCAGCTTGACACAGGGACGGGGCACAGATACGCAGTATTTT
. | TRBJ2-1 | few | TRBV30 | CAWTGHSYNEQFF | TGTGCCTGGACAGGGCACTCCTACAATGAGCAGTTCTTC
. | TRBJ1-6 | . | TRBV28 | CASSFAHNSPLHF | TGTGCCAGCAGTTTCGCACACAATTCACCCCTCCACTTT
. | TRBJ2-5 | many | TRBV6-2/TRBV6-3 | CASRLNLVGAQYF | TGTGCCAGCAGGTTGAACCTCGTAGGAGCCCAGTACTTC
. | TRBJ1-6 | many | TRBV5-1 | CASGRDDRSPLHF | TGCGCCAGCGGACGGGACGACAGGTCACCCCTCCACTTT
. | TRBJ1-2 | few | TRBV30 | CAWSVSPLGGYTF | TGTGCCTGGAGTGTATCTCCCCTGGGCGGCTACACCTTC
. | TRBJ1-2 | few | TRBV24-1 | CATSAWVPGYGYTF | TGTGCCACCAGTGCTTGGGTTCCCGGCTATGGCTACACCTTC
TRBD1 | TRBJ1-1 | . | TRBV7-8 | CASSVRDRNTEAFF | TGTGCCAGCAGCGTCCGGGACAGAAACACTGAAGCTTTCTTT
. | TRBJ2-3 | many | TRBV29-1 | CSVILRGRTDTQYF | TGCAGCGTTATCCTCCGGGGGCGCACAGATACGCAGTATTTT
. | TRBJ2-5 | many | TRBV20-1 | CSASAEETQYF | TGCAGTGCTAGTGCGGAGGAGACCCAGTACTTC
. | TRBJ2-3 | many | TRBV7-6 | CASSLYLAQTGVNTQYF | TGTGCCAGCAGCTTGTACCTCGCCCAGACGGGAGTCAATACGCAGTATTTT
TRBD1 | TRBJ1-4 | many | TRBV12-3/TRBV12-4 | CASSPLARRTGLEKLFF | TGTGCCAGCAGCCCCCTGGCCCGGAGGACAGGGTTGGAAAAACTGTTTTTT
TRBD1 | TRBJ2-7 | few | TRBV14 | CASTRGQAGEQYF | TGTGCCAGCACCAGGGGACAGGCGGGGGAGCAGTACTTC
. | TRBJ1-5 | few | TRBV15 | CATSRAGARNQPQHF | TGTGCCACCAGCAGAGCAGGGGCCCGCAATCAGCCCCAGCATTTT
. | TRBJ1-5 | . | TRBV4-1 | CASSQEGAADQPQHF | TGCGCCAGCAGCCAAGAGGGGGCTGCGGATCAGCCCCAGCATTTT
TRBD1 | TRBJ1-4 | many | TRBV11-3 | CASSADRVGEKLFF | TGTGCCAGCAGCGCAGACAGGGTCGGAGAAAAACTGTTTTTT
TRBD2 | TRBJ2-3 | few | TRBV10-3 | CAISEFRSGGGQDTQYF | TGTGCCATCAGTGAATTCCGTAGCGGGGGGGGGCAAGATACGCAGTATTTT
TRBD2 | TRBJ2-6 | few | TRBV24-1 | CATSDSGLATPSGANVLTF | TGTGCCACCAGTGATTCGGGACTAGCGACCCCCTCTGGGGCCAACGTCCTGACTTTC
TRBD1 | TRBJ1-6 | many | TRBV28 | CASSRGRRDSPLHF | TGTGCCAGCAGCAGGGGGCGCCGCGATTCACCCCTCCACTTT
. | TRBJ2-3 | many | TRBV28 | CASSYFRGGPSTDTQYF | TGTGCCAGCAGTTATTTCCGTGGGGGGCCCAGCACAGATACGCAGTATTTT
TRBD1 | TRBJ1-1 | many | TRBV5-1 | CASSTPGQGTNTEAFF | TGCGCCAGCAGCACGCCCGGACAGGGTACGAACACTGAAGCTTTCTTT
. | TRBJ2-3 | many | TRBV2 | CASKSYSTDTQYF | TGTGCCAGCAAGTCCTACAGCACAGATACGCAGTATTTT
TRBD2 | TRBJ2-5 | many | TRBV9 | CASSLGTSGGLETQYF | TGTGCCAGCAGCCTCGGGACTAGCGGGGGGTTGGAGACCCAGTACTTC
. | TRBJ2-6 | many | TRBV2 | CASSKGVSGANVLTF | TGTGCCAGCAGTAAGGGCGTCTCTGGGGCCAACGTCCTGACTTTC
. | TRBJ1-3 | many | TRBV2 | CASSDGAGNTIYF | TGTGCCAGCAGTGACGGGGCAGGAAACACCATATATTTT
TRBD1 | TRBJ1-2 | many | TRBV28 | CASSWTGLIGYTF | TGTGCCAGCAGTTGGACAGGGTTAATTGGCTACACCTTC
. | TRBJ2-1 | many | TRBV5-1 | CASRGELGRNEQFF | TGCGCCAGCAGAGGGGAATTGGGGAGAAATGAGCAGTTCTTC
. | TRBJ1-4 | few | TRBV6-1 | CASSPRGLTNEKLFF | TGTGCCAGCAGTCCCAGGGGCCTAACTAATGAAAAACTGTTTTTT
TRBD1 | TRBJ2-7 | many | TRBV28 | CASSLRWTGAAYEQYF | TGTGCCAGCAGTTTAAGGTGGACAGGGGCGGCCTACGAGCAGTACTTC
. | TRBJ2-2 | many | TRBV11-2 | CASSLLVNTGELFF | TGTGCCAGCAGCTTATTGGTGAACACCGGGGAGCTGTTTTTT
TRBD2 | TRBJ2-3 | many | TRBV19 | CASSSGLAGVLDTQYF | TGTGCCAGTAGTAGTGGACTAGCGGGGGTCCTAGATACGCAGTATTTT